This is a list of T cell receptor beta chains from one sample in a study of blood T cell repertoires in COVID-19. Produced via immunoSEQ multiplex PCR; TCRdb's table is partial and in-frame only. The sample holds around 250,000 clones, around 82% seen once. The sample taken for sequencing was peripheral blood. The receptors were sampled from an elderly man with acute or convalescent COVID-19. CDR3s include the opening cysteine and the closing phenylalanine or tryptophan. D genes are given only for firm matches. Expanded clones are given a class, and other clones once, few, many or no size at all.

v_gene	d_gene	abundance	j_gene	CDR3aa	CDR3nt
TRBV28	.	.	TRBJ1-2	CASSSGTQGYGYTF	TGTGCCAGCAGTTCTGGGACTCAGGGTTATGGCTACACCTTC
TRBV3-1/TRBV3-2	.	.	TRBJ2-1	CASSQGGSHNEQFF	TGTGCCAGCAGCCAGGGAGGCAGCCACAATGAGCAGTTCTTC
TRBV5-1	TRBD2	.	TRBJ2-1	CASSFQLAGNNEQFF	TGCGCCAGCAGCTTCCAACTAGCGGGGAACAATGAGCAGTTCTTC
TRBV3-1/TRBV3-2	.	.	TRBJ2-2	CASSQTPSGRIGELFF	TGTGCCAGCAGCCAAACCCCCTCGGGTAGGATCGGGGAGCTGTTTTTT
TRBV28	TRBD1	few	TRBJ1-6	CASSSPGRQGSYNSPLHF	TGTGCCAGCAGTTCCCCAGGGAGACAGGGCTCCTATAATTCACCCCTCCACTTT
TRBV5-1	.	.	TRBJ2-5	CASSALGQGGYQETQYF	TGCGCCAGCAGCGCTCTGGGGCAGGGAGGATACCAAGAGACCCAGTACTTC
TRBV7-9	.	.	TRBJ1-3	CASSLVGRVGNTIYF	TGTGCCAGCAGCTTAGTAGGCAGGGTTGGAAACACCATATATTTT
TRBV6-5	.	few	TRBJ1-6	CATRRDSYNSPLHF	TGTGCCACCCGACGGGACTCCTATAATTCACCCCTCCACTTT
TRBV15	.	.	TRBJ1-4	CATSRDGGAVELFF	TGTGCCACCAGCAGAGATGGAGGGGCGGTGGAACTGTTTTTT
TRBV19	TRBD1	.	TRBJ2-2	CASSTSTGRTGELFF	TGTGCCAGTAGTACGTCGACAGGGCGCACCGGGGAGCTGTTTTTT
TRBV11-3	TRBD2	.	TRBJ2-7	CASSLGAGGPFEQYF	TGTGCCAGCAGCTTGGGGGCGGGAGGGCCTTTCGAGCAGTACTTC
TRBV2	TRBD1	.	TRBJ2-1	CASRRGQGANEQFF	TGTGCCAGCAGAAGGGGACAGGGGGCGAATGAGCAGTTCTTC
TRBV4-1	.	once	TRBJ2-3	CASSQGLGGGLTDTQYF	TGCGCCAGCAGCCAGGGGCTGGGGGGAGGTTTGACAGATACGCAGTATTTT
TRBV4-1	TRBD2	.	TRBJ2-5	CASSHRTSGGYQETQYF	TGCGCCAGCAGCCACAGGACTAGCGGGGGGTACCAAGAGACCCAGTACTTC
TRBV18	TRBD1	.	TRBJ1-2	CASSKGQDVYGYTF	TGTGCCAGCTCAAAGGGACAGGACGTCTATGGCTACACCTTC
TRBV6-5	.	.	TRBJ1-6	CASTYGVNSPLHF	TGTGCCAGCACGTACGGGGTTAATTCACCCCTCCACTTT
TRBV28	TRBD1	.	TRBJ2-5	CASSLGFTGTVRTETQYF	TGTGCCAGCAGTTTGGGGTTCACCGGGACAGTGCGTACAGAGACCCAGTACTTC
TRBV5-1	.	once	TRBJ2-5	CASSLLGGQETQYF	TGCGCCAGCAGCTTGTTAGGCGGACAAGAGACCCAGTACTTC
TRBV5-1	.	.	TRBJ2-2	CASSSLPLVGSGGELFF	TGCGCCAGCAGCTCCCTTCCCCTGGTAGGGAGTGGAGGGGAGCTGTTTTTT
TRBV2	TRBD1	.	TRBJ1-6	CASSEIGQGVGSPLHF	TGTGCCAGCAGTGAAATTGGACAGGGGGTTGGATCACCCCTCCACTTT
TRBV6-5	TRBD1	.	TRBJ1-2	CASTSTGVGYGYTF	TGTGCCAGCACCTCGACAGGGGTTGGCTATGGCTACACCTTC
TRBV5-4	TRBD2	.	TRBJ2-1	CASSLVAGGYNEQFF	TGTGCCAGCAGCTTGGTAGCGGGGGGATACAATGAGCAGTTCTTC
TRBV19	TRBD2	.	TRBJ2-1	CASSVASGDPYNEQFF	TGTGCCAGTAGTGTAGCTAGCGGGGACCCTTACAATGAGCAGTTCTTC
TRBV5-1	TRBD2	once	TRBJ2-1	CASRLASGDYNEQFF	TGCGCCAGCAGGTTGGCTAGCGGGGACTACAATGAGCAGTTCTTC
TRBV29-1	.	.	TRBJ2-5	CSVIPYGKETQYF	TGCAGCGTTATCCCGTACGGGAAAGAGACCCAGTACTTC
TRBV5-6	TRBD2	once	TRBJ2-3	CASSFPGAGGTDTQYF	TGTGCCAGCAGCTTTCCGGGTGCGGGGGGCACAGATACGCAGTATTTT
TRBV10-1	.	few	TRBJ1-5	CASRTRGDGQPQHF	TGCGCCAGCAGAACTCGGGGGGACGGGCAGCCCCAGCATTTT
TRBV10-3	.	few	TRBJ2-2	CAIGQPNTGELFF	TGTGCCATCGGACAGCCGAACACCGGGGAGCTGTTTTTT
TRBV27	.	.	TRBJ1-6	CASSLSGRGVYNSPLHF	TGTGCCAGCAGTTTATCGGGCAGGGGAGTTTATAATTCACCCCTCCACTTT
TRBV4-2	.	.	TRBJ1-1	CASSQGQMNTEAFF	TGTGCCAGCAGCCAAGGACAGATGAACACTGAAGCTTTCTTT
TRBV7-9	.	.	TRBJ1-4	CASSLGQIATNEKLFF	TGTGCCAGCAGCTTAGGACAGATTGCAACTAATGAAAAACTGTTTTTT
TRBV29-1	TRBD1	once	TRBJ1-5	CSVEVGQGGNQPQHF	TGCAGCGTTGAAGTAGGACAGGGAGGCAATCAGCCCCAGCATTTT
TRBV28	.	.	TRBJ1-2	CASLEGYGYTF	TGTGCCAGCCTGGAGGGCTATGGCTACACCTTC
TRBV3-1/TRBV3-2	TRBD1	.	TRBJ2-5	CASSPFRGQAKETQYF	TGTGCCAGCAGCCCCTTCCGAGGACAGGCTAAAGAGACCCAGTACTTC
TRBV5-1	.	.	TRBJ1-1	CASSSRVDTEAFF	TGCGCCAGCAGCTCCAGGGTGGACACTGAAGCTTTCTTT
TRBV27	TRBD2	.	TRBJ2-1	CASSPAGISYNEQFF	TGTGCCAGCAGTCCAGCGGGAATCTCCTACAATGAGCAGTTCTTC
TRBV2	.	.	TRBJ1-1	CASSEWETGNTEAFF	TGTGCCAGCAGTGAATGGGAGACAGGGAACACTGAAGCTTTCTTT
TRBV5-3	.	.	TRBJ1-2	CARSWRPIGYTF	TGTGCCAGAAGCTGGAGGCCCATCGGCTACACCTTC
TRBV27	.	.	TRBJ1-1	CASSLGQRVNTEAFF	TGTGCCAGCAGTCTCGGCCAGAGGGTGAACACTGAAGCTTTCTTT
TRBV5-1	.	.	TRBJ2-7	CASSPGQPGEQYF	TGCGCCAGCAGCCCTGGACAGCCTGGCGAGCAGTACTTC
TRBV5-5	TRBD1	.	TRBJ2-7	CASSLTGTVTYEQYF	TGTGCCAGCAGCCTGACCGGGACAGTAACGTACGAGCAGTACTTC
TRBV11-3	TRBD1	.	TRBJ2-1	CASSPSTGRDEQFF	TGTGCCAGCAGCCCTTCGACAGGGCGCGATGAGCAGTTCTTC
TRBV5-6	.	.	TRBJ1-2	CASRYASLAPHGYTF	TGTGCCAGCAGATACGCGTCTCTAGCCCCCCATGGCTACACCTTC
TRBV5-1	.	once	TRBJ2-2	CASSYTGNTGELFF	TGCGCCAGCAGCTACACAGGGAACACCGGGGAGCTGTTTTTT
TRBV11-2	TRBD2	.	TRBJ2-7	CASSPGLAQGEQYF	TGTGCCAGCAGCCCCGGACTAGCTCAAGGCGAGCAGTACTTC
TRBV19	.	.	TRBJ1-1	CASSPQGQRVNTEAFF	TGTGCCAGTAGTCCCCAGGGACAACGGGTGAACACTGAAGCTTTCTTT
TRBV30	.	.	TRBJ1-4	CAWRRSGAITNEKLFF	TGTGCCTGGAGGAGATCAGGTGCAATAACTAATGAAAAACTGTTTTTT
TRBV10-1	TRBD2	.	TRBJ2-1	CASSPLAGENIEQFF	TGCGCCAGCAGCCCCTTGGCGGGAGAGAACATTGAGCAGTTCTTC
TRBV7-6	.	.	TRBJ2-5	CASSLIGGETQYF	TGTGCCAGCAGCTTAATTGGGGGGGAGACCCAGTACTTC
TRBV4-1	TRBD1	few	TRBJ1-5	CASSHAGQGVYQPQHF	TGCGCCAGCAGCCACGCGGGACAGGGGGTTTATCAGCCCCAGCATTTT